This T cell receptor (beta chain) stems from a study of control samples from healthy donors and cancer patients. The V and J ends lost 7 bases and 4 bases respectively, with 12 bases between them. This CDR3 has 13 residues. Germline V gene lookup returns CDR1 SNHLY and CDR2 FYNNEI. Measured with immunoSEQ multiplex PCR; TCRdb has only the in-frame clones, and not every one. The sample shows 210,000 or so clones, about 90% of them seen only once. The receptor's source is a man aged 25 to 40 in good health. The sample consisted of blood. The chain carries TRBV2 and TRBJ2-3; D remains ambiguous. CDR3 sequence: CASNREEADTQYF. The CDR3 DNA sequence: TGTGCCAGCAACAGAGAAGAGGCAGATACGCAGTATTTT.